The 17 T cell receptor beta chains below come from one sample, sequenced in a study of OX40 agonist ivuxolimab in advanced cancers. The table came from immunoSEQ multiplex PCR; TCRdb's copy has only in-frame clones and leaves some out. The sample holds 70,000 to 95,000 clones, 85% to 90% seen once. Material: CD4+ or CD8+ T cells sorted from blood, obtained in a trial of the OX40 agonist ivuxolimab. The receptors derive from an adult with an advanced solid tumor such as melanoma, head and neck, liver or kidney cancer.

This chain joins TRBV4-1 and TRBJ1-1, with D maybe TRBD1 (5 bases). The CDR3 consists of 15 residues. Germline V CDR1 and CDR2: MGHRA, YSYEKL. The V end was cut by 3 bases, the J end by 0 bases, with 11 bases between. The CDR3 spells CASSHEGRMNTEAFF. For the CDR3, the DNA is TGCGCCAGCAGCCACGAGGGGAGGATGAACACTGAAGCTTTCTTT.

This sequence joins TRBV11-2 and TRBJ1-5; D is ambiguous. The CDR3 totals 13 residues. Germline CDR1 reads SGHAT; CDR2 reads FQNNGV. V lost 8 bases and J lost 0, with 8 bases in between. Here the CDR3 DNA reads TGTGCCAGCGGGAGAACTAGCAATCAGCCCCAGCATTTT. This sequence encodes CASGRTSNQPQHF.

This clone was picked up one time. CDR3 loop: CASSLNSATGEQYF. In DNA form, the CDR3 reads TGTGCCAGCAGCTTAAACTCAGCCACTGGGGAGCAGTACTTC. The chain recombines TRBV7-6 with TRBJ2-5; possibly TRBD2 for D (5 bases). The CDR3 sequence is 14 residues long. CDR1 is SGHVS and CDR2 is FNYEAQ in the germline V gene. Deletions cut 2 bases from V and 11 bases from J, with 18 bases between.

The chain employs TRBV6-5 and TRBJ2-7; D is perhaps TRBD2 (5 bases). This CDR3 comprises 15 residues. Germline values: CDR1 MNHEY, CDR2 SVGAGI. V was shortened by 2 bases and J by 1 base, with 12 bases between the two germline ends. The CDR3 here is CASSYAGISSYEQYF. CDR3 nucleotide sequence: TGTGCCAGCAGTTACGCCGGGATCTCATCCTACGAGCAGTACTTC.

The chain couples TRBV7-2 to TRBJ2-3; D ambiguous. This CDR3 spans 11 amino acids. Germline CDR1 and CDR2: SGHTA and FQGNSA. The V and J ends lost 4 bases and 7 bases respectively, with 6 bases between them. CDR3: CASSSYNTQYF. Written as DNA, the CDR3 is TGTGCCAGCAGCTCCTATAATACGCAGTATTTT.

J is TRBJ2-7 and V is TRBV5-4; 8 positions match TRBD1. V lost 4 bases and J lost 2; bases outside the gene matches: 11. This CDR3 is built from 16 residues. Germline V gene lookup returns CDR1 SGHNT and CDR2 YYREEE (reference sequence). DNA of the CDR3: TGTGCCAGCAGCCCTACGAGACAGGGGTTCGCCTACGAGCAGTACTTC. Its translation is CASSPTRQGFAYEQYF.

This clone was counted a single time. V usage is TRBV6-1 and J usage is TRBJ2-7; D may match TRBD1 or TRBD2 (5 bases each). Trimming removed 2 bases at V and 3 bases at J, with 17 bases between. Germline V gene sequence: CDR1 MNHNS, CDR2 SASEGT. The CDR3 covers 16 residues. CDR3 sequence: CASSETSRPRGYEQYF. CDR3 DNA: TGTGCCAGCAGTGAAACATCCCGGCCGAGGGGCTACGAGCAGTACTTC.

This chain connects TRBV10-1 to TRBJ2-2, with 7 bases matching TRBD2. J was trimmed by 0 bases and V by 8 bases; bases with no gene match: 12. CDR1 and CDR2 from the germline V gene are WNHNN and SYGVQD (reference sequence). The CDR3 loop spans 17 amino acids. The DNA for the CDR3 is TGCGCCAGCCCTAACCCGGGGGGAGTCACGAACACCGGGGAGCTGTTTTTT. Translated, it gives CASPNPGGVTNTGELFF.

The chain recombines TRBV7-3 with TRBJ2-3, with 7 bases matching TRBD2. Germline CDR1 is SGHTA and CDR2 is FQGTGA. The ends lost 5 bases at V and 0 bases at J; junction bases unmatched: 8. The CDR3 loop spans 16 amino acids. The CDR3 DNA reads as TGTGCCAGCAGCCTTAATAGCGGGCCCAGCACAGATACGCAGTATTTT. Translation gives CASSLNSGPSTDTQYF.

This clone was picked up one time. The chain combines TRBV25-1 with TRBJ2-5; 9 bases fit TRBD2. CDR1 is MGHDK and CDR2 is SYGVNS in the germline V gene. J gave up 0 bases and V 6 bases, and 11 bases lay outside the gene matches. The CDR3 consists of 17 residues. This chain's CDR3 is CASSRTRLAAYQETQYF. CDR3 coding DNA: TGTGCCAGCAGCCGTACACGACTAGCGGCGTACCAAGAGACCCAGTACTTC.

V usage is TRBV19 and J usage is TRBJ2-5; TRBD2 is a possible D gene (6 bases). The ends were cut back, 3 bases at V and 5 bases at J, with 22 bases in the middle. Germline-derived CDR1 and CDR2 are LNHDA and SQIVND (reference sequence). The CDR3 runs to 17 residues. This CDR3 reads CASSINYGGMVSETQYF. The CDR3 nucleotides are TGTGCCAGTAGTATCAATTATGGCGGGATGGTTTCTGAGACCCAGTACTTC.

The chain couples TRBV27 to TRBJ2-1; TRBD2 agrees at 8 bases. Unmatched junction bases numbered 5, after V lost 7 bases and J lost 3 bases. This CDR3 comprises 14 residues. Germline lookup yields CDR1 MNHEY and CDR2 SMNVEV (reference sequence). The CDR3 coding sequence is TGTGCCAGCAACCGGGAGGGCCTCTACAATGAGCAGTTCTTC. Its protein product is CASNREGLYNEQFF.

The V and J genes are TRBV27 and TRBJ1-1; D unclear. V was pared by 6 bases and J by 7 bases, with 15 bases between. This CDR3 is 13 amino acids long. CDR1 MNHEY and CDR2 SMNVEV come from the germline V gene (reference sequence). CDR3 coding DNA: TGTGCCAGCAGCCTAGGCCTTGGGTTTGAAGCTTTCTTT. This encodes CASSLGLGFEAFF.

The genes are TRBV4-1 and TRBJ2-7; 7 positions agree with TRBD2. The CDR3 spans 16 residues. Germline V gives CDR1 MGHRA, CDR2 YSYEKL. Trimming at V came to 2 bases and at J to 2 bases, leaving 9 bases not matched to a gene. Written as DNA, the CDR3 is TGCGCCAGCAGCCAACCGCTAGCGGACAATACCTACGAGCAGTACTTC. Its protein is CASSQPLADNTYEQYF.

The chain has TRBV28 and TRBJ1-5; TRBD1 aligns across 9 bases. The CDR3 is 18 amino acids. Losses at the gene ends were 2 bases for V and 2 bases for J; bases not matched to a gene: 10. CDR1 and CDR2 from the germline V gene are MDHEN and SYDVKM. The CDR3 DNA reads as TGTGCCAGCAGTTTAGGGACAGGGACAAAGGTGGGCAATCAGCCCCAGCATTTT. It is translated as CASSLGTGTKVGNQPQHF.

The rearrangement joins TRBV7-9 to TRBJ2-7, with D possibly being TRBD1 or TRBD2 (5 bases each). The CDR3 sequence is 15 residues long. CDR1 is SEHNR, CDR2 FQNEAQ, per germline (reference sequence). The V and J ends lost 1 base and 5 bases respectively, with 15 bases between them. This CDR3 reads CASSLGVGTPHEQYF. The CDR3 DNA reads TGTGCCAGCAGCTTAGGGGTAGGGACGCCTCACGAGCAGTACTTC.

CDR3 region: CASSAWTSGDYEQYF. CDR3 nucleotide sequence: TGTGCCAGCAGTGCCTGGACTAGCGGCGATTACGAGCAGTACTTC. The chain combines TRBV6-1 with TRBJ2-7, with TRBD2 matching over 10 bases. Germline V gives CDR1 MNHNS, CDR2 SASEGT. V gave up 4 bases and J gave up 4 bases; unmatched junction bases: 7. The CDR3 consists of 15 residues.